The T cell receptor beta chain under discussion was sequenced for a study of cytomegalovirus exposure and HLA in healthy donors. On the study more broadly: It was reported in a later analysis that the same platform had been used for the approximately 120 validation repertoires as for the approximately 670 first-cohort repertoires.

Study-level results: TCR sequences were mostly rare, though some public TCRs occurred in many donors. It was confirmed in vitro that a few of the CMV-associated chains were specific for CMV antigens.

Profiling relied on immunoSEQ multiplex PCR, and the TCRdb table lists in-frame clones only, not all of them. The table lists around 62,000 clones, more than 85% of them singletons, with around 1.8% in the top ten. Concerning this clone itself: Its specificity is not known.

The sample consisted of PBMCs. The TCR was taken from a woman under 30 in good health and CMV-seronegative.

CDR3 sequence: CASRRGTEQYF. The DNA for the CDR3 is TGTGCCAGCAGACGGGGGACCGAGCAGTACTTC. The rearrangement joins TRBV28 to TRBJ2-7, with a possible D match to TRBD2 (6 bases). The CDR3 has 11 residues. V shed 6 bases and J shed 6 bases, with 9 bases lying between them. Germline V lookup: CDR1 MDHEN, CDR2 SYDVKM.